The 20 T cell receptor beta chains listed next were all sequenced from one sample in a study of control samples from healthy donors and cancer patients. This table comes from immunoSEQ multiplex PCR, and its TCRdb copy is limited to in-frame clones, with some not included. The sample lists 400,000 to 450,000 clones, over 75% occurring once. The sample comprised PBMCs. These receptors originate from a man aged 35 to 55 with head and neck cancer.

The rearrangement links TRBV6-2 or TRBV6-3 to TRBJ2-3; 9 bases are shared with TRBD1. The CDR3 loop spans 17 amino acids. V dropped 6 bases and J dropped 4; count of bases not matched to a gene: 14. Per germline, CDR1 MNHEY and CDR2 SVGEGT. The CDR3 DNA sequence: TGTGCCAGCAGACCTTACAGGGGGCAGCCGGCGGCAGATACGCAGTATTTT. Residues: CASRPYRGQPAADTQYF.

The gene calls are TRBV5-4 and TRBJ1-3; 7 bases match TRBD1. This CDR3 is built from 14 residues. The V gene's germline CDR1 is SGHNT and CDR2 YYREEE (reference sequence). With V trimmed by 4 bases and J by 4 bases, 5 bases remained unmatched. CDR3 in DNA: TGTGCCAGCAGCCAGGGACAGCCGGGAAACACCATATATTTT. It codes for CASSQGQPGNTIYF.

This clone was picked up a small number of times. The chain joins TRBV9 to TRBJ1-2, with TRBD1 identical over 7 bases. This CDR3 contains 14 residues. Germline V gives CDR1 SGDLS, CDR2 YYNGEE. After removal of 4 bases from V and 2 bases from J, the junction contained 5 bases not matched to a gene. CDR3 DNA sequence: TGTGCCAGCAGCCCACAGACAGGGAACTATGGCTACACCTTC. It encodes CASSPQTGNYGYTF.

The V and J genes are TRBV19 and TRBJ2-7; 10 nucleotides line up with TRBD1. The length of the CDR3 is 14 residues. V was clipped by 7 bases and J by 2 bases; unmatched bases: 5. The germline V gene has CDR1 LNHDA and CDR2 SQIVND (reference sequence). The CDR3 coding sequence is TGTGCCAGTACGGGACAGGGGATGGCCTACGAGCAGTACTTC. Its protein is CASTGQGMAYEQYF.

The chain joins TRBV12-5 to TRBJ1-1; a possible D gene is TRBD1 (5 bases). The CDR3 is 16 residues long. Trimming took off 2 bases at V and 1 base at J, with 14 bases between the two ends. Looked up from germline, CDR1 is LGHNT and CDR2 is FRNRAP. CDR3 coding DNA: TGTGCTAGTGGTTTGACCGATGGGGGGAGGAACACTGAAGCTTTCTTT. Amino acid sequence: CASGLTDGGRNTEAFF.

The CDR3 reads CASSPEAAGWGSPLHF. In DNA form, the CDR3 reads TGTGCCAGCAGTCCCGAGGCCGCAGGGTGGGGTTCACCCCTCCACTTT. V is TRBV27 and J is TRBJ1-6; D may be TRBD1 (5 bases). Germline-derived CDR1 and CDR2 are MNHEY and SMNVEV (reference sequence). This CDR3 comprises 16 residues. Trimming pared 5 bases from V and 9 bases from J, leaving 20 bases between.

The chain has TRBV6-6 and TRBJ2-7, with TRBD2 matching 7 bases. J gave up 2 bases and V 8 bases, and 0 bases lay outside the gene matches. This CDR3 has 11 residues. The germline gives CDR1 MNHNY, CDR2 SVGAGI (reference sequence). CDR3 sequence: CASGGAYEQYF. Here the CDR3 DNA reads TGTGCCAGCGGGGGGGCCTACGAGCAGTACTTC.

V gene TRBV30 combines with J gene TRBJ1-4; D remains unclear. CDR3 size: 15 residues. Per the germline V gene, CDR1 is GTSNPN and CDR2 is SVGIG (reference sequence). Trimming pared 2 bases from V and 8 bases from J, leaving 18 bases between. This chain's CDR3 is CAWSRSGVTGEKLFF. The CDR3 DNA is TGTGCCTGGAGTAGATCCGGGGTAACGGGCGAAAAACTGTTTTTT.

The chain joins TRBV2 to TRBJ2-5; a possible D gene is TRBD1 (7 bases). This CDR3 comprises 13 residues. Trimming shortened V by 10 bases and J by 5 bases, and 17 bases separated the two germline ends. CDR1 and CDR2 from the germline V gene are SNHLY and FYNNEI. CDR3 region: CAIQQGSGETQYF. CDR3 coding DNA: TGTGCCATTCAACAGGGGAGCGGGGAGACCCAGTACTTC.

The CDR3 reads CASSYGQVQYF. The CDR3 nucleotides read TGTGCCAGCAGCTACGGACAGGTGCAGTACTTC. The genes are TRBV12-3 or TRBV12-4 and TRBJ2-7; 7 positions match TRBD1. Trimming at V came to 6 bases and at J to 9 bases, leaving 5 bases not matched to a gene. The CDR3 spans 11 residues.

The gene calls are TRBV27 and TRBJ2-7; the match to TRBD2 covers 7 bases. V was clipped by 4 bases and J by 0 bases; unmatched bases: 12. CDR1 is MNHEY and CDR2 is SMNVEV in the germline V gene (reference sequence). The CDR3 is 17 amino acids. CDR3 in amino acids: CASSSATGAGDSYEQYF. The DNA for the CDR3 is TGTGCCAGCAGTTCCGCAACCGGGGCGGGGGACTCCTACGAGCAGTACTTC.

The gene calls are TRBV19 and TRBJ2-5; D might be TRBD1 (5 bases). V shed 6 bases and J shed 4 bases, with 24 bases lying between them. CDR1 LNHDA and CDR2 SQIVND come from the germline V gene (reference sequence). This CDR3 comprises 17 residues. The CDR3 nucleotides read TGTGCCAGTAGGAATATGGGGCATCAGGGCTTCGGAGAGACCCAGTACTTC. It codes for CASRNMGHQGFGETQYF.

As concerns this clone: The sample contains more than one DNA sequence encoding this CDR3. This chain links TRBV5-1 with TRBJ2-7; TRBD2 is a possible D gene (5 bases). The V end lost 0 bases, the J end lost 6 bases, and 10 bases lay between the germline ends. This CDR3 comprises 13 residues. In germline, CDR1 is SGHRS, CDR2 YFSETQ. CDR3 sequence: CASSLGQRVEQYF. In nucleotides, the CDR3 is TGCGCCAGCAGCTTGGGTCAGAGGGTCGAGCAGTACTTC.

This rearrangement joins TRBV3-1 (or the pseudogene TRBV3-2) to TRBJ1-4; 7 bases align to TRBD1. With 1 base clipped from V and 8 bases from J, the junction kept 7 bases outside the gene matches. The CDR3 runs 15 residues. In germline, CDR1 is LGHDT, CDR2 YNNKEL (reference sequence). The CDR3 DNA reads as TGTGCCAGCAGCCAAGGTCGAGGGGGCGCGGAAAAACTGTTTTTT. Amino acid sequence: CASSQGRGGAEKLFF.

The gene calls are TRBV28 and TRBJ2-1; the match to TRBD2 covers 7 bases. CDR1 is MDHEN and CDR2 is SYDVKM in the germline V gene. CDR3 length: 13 residues. Trimming took 10 bases from V and 7 from J; bases not matched to a gene: 10. The CDR3: CATTWMGGNEQFF. The CDR3 DNA is TGTGCCACCACTTGGATGGGGGGGAATGAGCAGTTCTTC.

The chain recombines TRBV7-9 with TRBJ2-2; D unclear. The CDR3 loop spans 16 amino acids. Trimming took off 2 bases at V and 0 bases at J, with 10 bases between the two ends. Germline assignment: CDR1 SEHNR and CDR2 FQNEAQ (reference sequence). The chain's CDR3 is CASSLWSPANTGELFF. CDR3 DNA sequence: TGTGCCAGCAGCTTATGGTCGCCGGCGAACACCGGGGAGCTGTTTTTT.

The chain employs TRBV6-2 or TRBV6-3 and TRBJ2-1; D gene unclear. This CDR3 spans 15 amino acids. The V end was cut by 6 bases, the J end by 8 bases, with 20 bases between. CDR1 MNHEY and CDR2 SVGEGT come from the germline V gene. CDR3: CASSQRGLSRDEQFF. The CDR3 region has the DNA TGTGCCAGCAGCCAGCGTGGGTTGAGTCGGGATGAGCAGTTCTTC.

This clone was picked up one time. The genes are TRBV30 and TRBJ2-5, with unresolved D. The CDR3 covers 12 residues. Germline values: CDR1 GTSNPN, CDR2 SVGIG (reference sequence). V was clipped by 3 bases and J by 1 base, with 6 bases between them. The CDR3 DNA reads TGTGCCTGGAGAGAAATCCAAGAGACCCAGTACTTC. Translating it yields CAWREIQETQYF.

In this sample, this clone turned up once. The V call is TRBV24-1, the J call TRBJ2-5; a possible D gene is TRBD1 (5 bases). The CDR3 covers 15 residues. V lost 0 bases and J 3 bases, leaving 10 bases between the germline ends. Germline values: CDR1 KGHDR, CDR2 SFDVKD. The CDR3 region has the DNA TGTGCCACCAGTGATTTGTCGGCAGGGAAAGAGACCCAGTACTTC. Protein sequence: CATSDLSAGKETQYF.

The V call is TRBV12-3 or TRBV12-4, the J call TRBJ2-7; D gene uncertain. V was shortened by 3 bases and J by 5 bases, with 11 bases between the two germline ends. This CDR3 has 13 amino acids. This CDR3 reads CASSFSPRNEQYF. The CDR3 DNA reads TGTGCCAGCAGTTTTTCCCCCCGGAACGAGCAGTACTTC.